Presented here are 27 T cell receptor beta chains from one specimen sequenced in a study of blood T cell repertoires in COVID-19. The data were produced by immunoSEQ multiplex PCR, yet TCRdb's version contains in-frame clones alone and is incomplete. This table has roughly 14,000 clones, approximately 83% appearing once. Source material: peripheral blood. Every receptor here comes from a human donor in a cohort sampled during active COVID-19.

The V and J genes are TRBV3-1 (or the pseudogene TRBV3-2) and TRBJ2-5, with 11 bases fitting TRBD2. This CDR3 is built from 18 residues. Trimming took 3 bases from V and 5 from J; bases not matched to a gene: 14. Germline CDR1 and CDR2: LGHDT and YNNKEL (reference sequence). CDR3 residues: CASSHGRLAGGRGETQYF. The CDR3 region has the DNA TGTGCCAGCAGCCACGGGCGGCTAGCGGGGGGCCGAGGGGAGACCCAGTACTTC.

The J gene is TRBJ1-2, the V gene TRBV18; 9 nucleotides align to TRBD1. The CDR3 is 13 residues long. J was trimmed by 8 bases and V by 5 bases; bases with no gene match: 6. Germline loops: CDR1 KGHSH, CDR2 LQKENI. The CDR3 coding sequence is TGTGCCAGCTCAGGGACAGGGTATCCAGGCTACACCTTC. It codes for CASSGTGYPGYTF. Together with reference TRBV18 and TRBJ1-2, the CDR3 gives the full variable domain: NAGVMQNPRHLVRRRGQEARLRCSPMKGHSHVYWYRQLPEEGLKFMVYLQKENIIDESGMPKERFSAEFPKEGPSILRIQQVVRGDSAAYFCASSGTGYPGYTFGSGTRLTVV.

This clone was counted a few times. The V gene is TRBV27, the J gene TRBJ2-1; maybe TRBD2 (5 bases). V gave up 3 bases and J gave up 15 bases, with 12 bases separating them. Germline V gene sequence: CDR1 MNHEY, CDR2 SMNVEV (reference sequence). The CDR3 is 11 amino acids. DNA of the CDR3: TGTGCCAGCAGTTTCGATGGGAGTCTGTTCTTC. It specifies CASSFDGSLFF.

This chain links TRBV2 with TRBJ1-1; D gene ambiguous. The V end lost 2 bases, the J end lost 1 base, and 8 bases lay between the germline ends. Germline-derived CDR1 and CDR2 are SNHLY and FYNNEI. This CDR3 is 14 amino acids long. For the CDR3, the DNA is TGTGCCAGCAGTGAAAGCAGGCGGAACACTGAAGCTTTCTTT. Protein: CASSESRRNTEAFF. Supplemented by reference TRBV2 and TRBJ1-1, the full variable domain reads EPEVTQTPSHQVTQMGQEVILRCVPISNHLYFYWYRQILGQKVEFLVSFYNNEISEKSEIFDDQFSVERPDGSNFTLKIRSTKLEDSAMYFCASSESRRNTEAFFGQGTRLTVV.

This CDR3 reads CASTPDPGMNTEAFF. In DNA form, the CDR3 reads TGTGCCAGCACCCCCGACCCGGGGATGAACACTGAAGCTTTCTTT. The genes are TRBV6-2 or TRBV6-3 and TRBJ1-1, with D uncertain. Per germline, CDR1 MNHEY and CDR2 SVGEGT. Trimming left V 7 bases short and J 0 bases short, with 15 bases between. The CDR3 is 15 amino acids.

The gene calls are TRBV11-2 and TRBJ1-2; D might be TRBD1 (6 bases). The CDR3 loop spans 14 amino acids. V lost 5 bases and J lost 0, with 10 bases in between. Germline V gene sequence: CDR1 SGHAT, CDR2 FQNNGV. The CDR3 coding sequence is TGTGCCAGCAGCCCAGGGGTGGCTAACTATGGCTACACCTTC. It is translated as CASSPGVANYGYTF. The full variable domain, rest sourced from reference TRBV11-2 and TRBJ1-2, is EAGVAQSPRYKIIEKRQSVAFWCNPISGHATLYWYQQILGQGPKLLIQFQNNGVVDDSQLPKDRFSAERLKGVDSTLKIQPAKLEDSAVYLCASSPGVANYGYTFGSGTRLTVV.

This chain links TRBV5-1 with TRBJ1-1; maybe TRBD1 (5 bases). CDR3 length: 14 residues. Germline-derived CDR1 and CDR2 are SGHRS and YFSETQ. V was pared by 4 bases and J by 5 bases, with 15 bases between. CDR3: CASSLAGGGTEAFF. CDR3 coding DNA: TGCGCCAGCAGCCTCGCGGGGGGTGGGACTGAAGCTTTCTTT.

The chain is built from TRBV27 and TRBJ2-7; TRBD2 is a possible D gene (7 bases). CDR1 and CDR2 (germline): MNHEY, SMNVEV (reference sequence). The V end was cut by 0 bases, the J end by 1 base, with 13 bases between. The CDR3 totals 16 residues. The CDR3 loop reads CASSLSARGASYEQYF. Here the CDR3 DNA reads TGTGCCAGCAGTTTATCTGCTCGGGGGGCATCCTACGAGCAGTACTTC.

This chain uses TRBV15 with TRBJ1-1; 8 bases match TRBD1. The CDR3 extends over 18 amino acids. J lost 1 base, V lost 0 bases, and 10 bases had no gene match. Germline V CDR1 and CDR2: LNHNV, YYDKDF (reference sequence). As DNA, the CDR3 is TGTGCCACCAGCAGAGATCGCCCGGACAGGGAGGGGAACACTGAAGCTTTCTTT. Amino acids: CATSRDRPDREGNTEAFF.

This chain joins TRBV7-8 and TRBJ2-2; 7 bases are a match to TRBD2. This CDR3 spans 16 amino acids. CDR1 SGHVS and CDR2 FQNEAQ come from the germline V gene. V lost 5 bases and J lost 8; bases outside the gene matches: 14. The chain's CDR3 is CASSPPAGTLEGELFF. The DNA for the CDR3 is TGTGCCAGCAGCCCCCCAGCGGGGACCTTAGAGGGGGAGCTGTTTTTT.

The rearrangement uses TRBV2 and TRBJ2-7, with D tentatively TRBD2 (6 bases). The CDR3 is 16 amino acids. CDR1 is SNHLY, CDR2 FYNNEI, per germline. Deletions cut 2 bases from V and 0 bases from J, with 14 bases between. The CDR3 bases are TGTGCCAGCAGTGAACCTCGGGACTTAATCTCCTACGAGCAGTACTTC. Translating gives CASSEPRDLISYEQYF.

The CDR3 here is CASSPLTGAQETQYF. CDR3 bases: TGTGCCAGCAGCCCACTGACAGGGGCCCAAGAGACCCAGTACTTC. The V call is TRBV7-2, the J call TRBJ2-5; 8 positions agree with TRBD1. Germline trimming cut 5 bases from V and 1 base from J; bases unmatched to any gene: 6. Germline V gene data show CDR1 as SGHTA and CDR2 as FQGNSA. The CDR3 covers 15 residues.

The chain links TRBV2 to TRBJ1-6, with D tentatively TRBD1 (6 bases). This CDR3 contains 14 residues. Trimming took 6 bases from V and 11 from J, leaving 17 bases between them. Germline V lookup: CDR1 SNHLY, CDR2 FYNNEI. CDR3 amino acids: CASSEGVSRAPLHF. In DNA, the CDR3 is TGTGCCAGCAGCGAGGGGGTTTCGAGGGCACCCCTCCACTTT.

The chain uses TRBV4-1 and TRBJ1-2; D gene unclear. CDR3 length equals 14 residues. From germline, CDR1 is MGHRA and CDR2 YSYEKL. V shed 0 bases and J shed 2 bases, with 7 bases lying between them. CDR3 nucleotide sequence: TGCGCCAGCAGCCAAGATTACAGAAACTATGGCTACACCTTC. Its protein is CASSQDYRNYGYTF.

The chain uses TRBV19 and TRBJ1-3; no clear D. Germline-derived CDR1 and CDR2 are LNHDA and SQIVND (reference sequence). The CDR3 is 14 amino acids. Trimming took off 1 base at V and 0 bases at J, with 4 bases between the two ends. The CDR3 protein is CASSIGYSGNTIYF. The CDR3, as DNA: TGTGCCAGTAGTATAGGCTACTCTGGAAACACCATATATTTT.

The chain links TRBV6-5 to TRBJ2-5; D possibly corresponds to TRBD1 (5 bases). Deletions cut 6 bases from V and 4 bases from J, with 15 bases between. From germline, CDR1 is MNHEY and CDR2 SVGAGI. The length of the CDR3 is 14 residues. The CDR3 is CASRLDRLLETQYF. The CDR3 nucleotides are TGTGCCAGCAGACTTGACAGACTTCTAGAGACCCAGTACTTC.

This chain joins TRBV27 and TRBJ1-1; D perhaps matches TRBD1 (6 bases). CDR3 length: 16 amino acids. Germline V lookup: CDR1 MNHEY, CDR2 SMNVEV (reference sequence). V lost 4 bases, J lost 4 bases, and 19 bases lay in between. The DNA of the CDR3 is TGTGCCAGCAGTTCCCCCAGCAGGGGCGGGGGCACTGAAGCTTTCTTT. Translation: CASSSPSRGGGTEAFF.

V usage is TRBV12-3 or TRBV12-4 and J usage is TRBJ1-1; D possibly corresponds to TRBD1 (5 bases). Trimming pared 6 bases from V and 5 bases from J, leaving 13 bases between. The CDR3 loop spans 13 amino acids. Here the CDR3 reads CASRGGVWTEAFF. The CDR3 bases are TGTGCCAGCAGGGGGGGGGTTTGGACTGAAGCTTTCTTT.

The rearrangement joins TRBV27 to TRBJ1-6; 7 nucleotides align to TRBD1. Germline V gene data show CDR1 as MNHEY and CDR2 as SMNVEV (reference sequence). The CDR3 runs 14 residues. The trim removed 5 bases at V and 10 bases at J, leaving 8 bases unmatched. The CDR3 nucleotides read TGTGCCAGCAGTGCACTACTACAGGGGTCACCCCTCCACTTT. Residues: CASSALLQGSPLHF.

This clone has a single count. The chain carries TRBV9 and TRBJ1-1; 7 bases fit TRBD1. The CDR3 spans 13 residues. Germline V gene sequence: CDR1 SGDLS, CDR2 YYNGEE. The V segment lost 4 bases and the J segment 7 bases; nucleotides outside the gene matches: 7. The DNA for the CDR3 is TGTGCCAGCAGCACCCGACAGGGCGATGAAGCTTTCTTT. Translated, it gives CASSTRQGDEAFF.

CDR3 nucleotides: TGTGCCAGCGGGGGGTCAAGGGAAGAAGGCGGTGGCTACACCTTC. This gives the protein CASGGSREEGGGYTF. J is TRBJ1-2 and V is TRBV5-5, with D maybe TRBD1 (5 bases). Trimming removed 7 bases at V and 7 bases at J, with 23 bases between. Germline lookup yields CDR1 SGHKS and CDR2 YYEKEE (reference sequence). The CDR3 contains 15 residues.

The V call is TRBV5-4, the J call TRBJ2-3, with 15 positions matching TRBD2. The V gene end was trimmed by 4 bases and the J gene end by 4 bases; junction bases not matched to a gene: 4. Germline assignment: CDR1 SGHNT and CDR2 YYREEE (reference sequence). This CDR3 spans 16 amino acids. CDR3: CASSRTSGGVADTQYF. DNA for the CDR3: TGTGCCAGCAGCAGGACTAGCGGGGGGGTGGCAGATACGCAGTATTTT.

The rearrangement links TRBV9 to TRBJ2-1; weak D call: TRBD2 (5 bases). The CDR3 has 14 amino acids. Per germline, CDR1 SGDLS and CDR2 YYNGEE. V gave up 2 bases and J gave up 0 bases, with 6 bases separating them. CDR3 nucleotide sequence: TGTGCCAGCAGCGTTGGGAGCTCCTACAATGAGCAGTTCTTC. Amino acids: CASSVGSSYNEQFF.

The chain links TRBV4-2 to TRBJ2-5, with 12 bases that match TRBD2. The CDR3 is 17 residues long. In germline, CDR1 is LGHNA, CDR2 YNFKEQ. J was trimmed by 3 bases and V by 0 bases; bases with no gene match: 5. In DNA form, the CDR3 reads TGTGCCAGCAGCCAAGATTGGACTAGCGGGAATAAAGAGACCCAGTACTTC. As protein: CASSQDWTSGNKETQYF.

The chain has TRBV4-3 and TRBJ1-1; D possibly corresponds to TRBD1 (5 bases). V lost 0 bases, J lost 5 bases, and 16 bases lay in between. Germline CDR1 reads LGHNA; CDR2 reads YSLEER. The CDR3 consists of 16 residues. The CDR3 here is CASSQEASGGLTEAFF. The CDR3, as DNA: TGCGCCAGCAGCCAAGAGGCCTCCGGGGGACTGACTGAAGCTTTCTTT.

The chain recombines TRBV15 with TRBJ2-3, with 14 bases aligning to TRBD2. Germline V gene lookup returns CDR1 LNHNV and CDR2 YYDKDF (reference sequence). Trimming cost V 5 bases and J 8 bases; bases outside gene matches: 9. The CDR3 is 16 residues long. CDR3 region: CATSRRLAGGMSTQYF. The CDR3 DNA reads TGTGCCACCAGCCGTCGACTAGCGGGGGGGATGAGTACGCAGTATTTT.

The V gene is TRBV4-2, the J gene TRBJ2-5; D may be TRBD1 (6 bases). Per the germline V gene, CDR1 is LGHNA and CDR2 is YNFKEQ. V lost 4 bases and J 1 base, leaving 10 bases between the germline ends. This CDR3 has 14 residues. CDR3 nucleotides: TGTGCCAGCAGCCGACAGGTCTCCCAAGAGACCCAGTACTTC. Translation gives CASSRQVSQETQYF.